The 25 T cell receptor beta chains given below trace back to one sample, sequenced in a study of T-cell reconstitution after alpha-beta-depleted transplantation in children. Molecular barcoding with unique molecular identifiers was used for the TCRbeta library. MiXCR, applied by TCRdb to the PCR reads, yields one record per CDR3 protein. Of about 980,000 distinct CDR3 sequences in the sample, about 26% are singletons; the top ten hold over 25%. This specimen consisted of PBMCs, mostly from graft donor cells, obtained 360 days after TCRalphabeta/CD19-depleted stem cell transplant. The receptors here all came from a boy in the first two years of life who had a stem cell transplant for SCID, so the T cells may come from the graft donor.

This clonotype appeared a single time. CDR3 loop: CASRRGQGANTGELFF. For the CDR3, the DNA is TGTGCCAGCAGGAGAGGACAGGGGGCGAACACCGGGGAGCTGTTTTTT. The chain combines TRBV12-3 or TRBV12-4 with TRBJ2-2, with 10 bases that match TRBD1. V dropped 6 bases and J dropped 0; count of bases not matched to a gene: 4. This CDR3 is 16 amino acids long.

The chain links TRBV4-3 to TRBJ1-5; TRBD1 agrees at 7 bases. Germline assignment: CDR1 LGHNA and CDR2 YSLEER. This CDR3 spans 16 amino acids. Trimming cost V 1 base and J 3 bases; bases outside gene matches: 6. CDR3 protein: CASSQGWTGFNQPQHF. The CDR3 DNA sequence: TGCGCCAGCAGCCAAGGGTGGACAGGTTTCAATCAGCCCCAGCATTTT.

The CDR3 nucleotides are TGTGCCAGTCACAGGGGTGCAACTAATGAAAAACTGTTTTTT. This sequence encodes CASHRGATNEKLFF. V usage is TRBV11-2 and J usage is TRBJ1-4; TRBD1 matches at 7 bases. J gave up 0 bases and V 9 bases, and 4 bases lay outside the gene matches. CDR3 length equals 14 residues. Germline assignment: CDR1 SGHAT and CDR2 FQNNGV.

This rearrangement joins TRBV29-1 to TRBJ2-3; TRBD1 agrees at 8 bases. This CDR3 spans 15 amino acids. Germline CDR1 and CDR2: SQVTM and ANQGSEA. V gave up 6 bases and J gave up 1 base; unmatched junction bases: 9. CDR3 region: CSVDDRGRGTDTQYF. CDR3 coding DNA: TGCAGCGTAGACGACAGGGGTCGGGGCACAGATACGCAGTATTTT.

The genes are TRBV19 and TRBJ2-2, with a tentative D call TRBD1 (6 bases). V dropped 6 bases and J dropped 6 bases, with 17 bases sitting between them. CDR1 and CDR2 (germline): LNHDA, SQIVND (reference sequence). CDR3 length: 15 amino acids. The CDR3 DNA reads as TGTGCCAGTAGATTAGGGACACGATCGCCCGGGGAGCTGTTTTTT. Its protein is CASRLGTRSPGELFF. Using reference TRBV19 and TRBJ2-2 for the parts outside the CDR3, the full variable domain is DGGITQSPKYLFRKEGQNVTLSCEQNLNHDAMYWYRQDPGQGLRLIYYSQIVNDFQKGDIAEGYSVSREKKESFPLTVTSAQKNPTAFYLCASRLGTRSPGELFFGEGSRLTVL.

This clonotype was observed a handful of times. The CDR3 loop is CASTPGGGLGTNEKLFF. Here the CDR3 DNA reads TGCGCCAGCACCCCGGGAGGGGGTCTCGGAACTAATGAAAAACTGTTTTTT. The chain combines TRBV5-1 with TRBJ1-4, with D tentatively TRBD1 (6 bases). CDR3 size: 17 residues. V lost 6 bases to trimming and J lost 1 base, with 19 bases between them. CDR1 SGHRS and CDR2 YFSETQ come from the germline V gene.

This clonotype has only a few counts. The V call is TRBV4-1, the J call TRBJ2-5; D is uncertain. Germline CDR1 MGHRA, CDR2 YSYEKL. This CDR3 comprises 13 residues. The V gene lost 0 bases and the J gene lost 5 bases, with 7 bases spanning the gap. Here the CDR3 DNA reads TGCGCCAGCAGCCAAGATCCGTGGGAGACCCAGTACTTC. Translated, it gives CASSQDPWETQYF.

The DNA for the CDR3 is TGTGCCAGCTCATCCGGGACAGGGGAAGGTCCCTCCTACGAGCAGTACTTC. Residues: CASSSGTGEGPSYEQYF. This chain uses TRBV18 with TRBJ2-7; 10 positions match TRBD1. The CDR3 runs 17 residues. CDR1 and CDR2 from the germline V gene are KGHSH and LQKENI. V dropped 5 bases and J dropped 0; count of bases not matched to a gene: 10.

This rearrangement joins TRBV27 to TRBJ2-1; 11 bases line up with TRBD2. The junction had 4 bases not matched to a gene; V was cut back by 9 bases and J by 3 bases. Per germline, CDR1 MNHEY and CDR2 SMNVEV (reference sequence). The CDR3 runs 14 residues. CDR3 nucleotides: TGTGCCAGTAAGACTAGCGGGGTCTACAATGAGCAGTTCTTC. It encodes CASKTSGVYNEQFF.

V usage is TRBV12-3 or TRBV12-4 and J usage is TRBJ1-1, with 7 positions matching TRBD1. The CDR3 sequence is 16 residues long. Trimming at V came to 4 bases and at J to 4 bases, leaving 12 bases not matched to a gene. The CDR3: CASSWIPGGGGTEAFF. The CDR3 DNA follows: TGTGCCAGCAGTTGGATCCCAGGGGGGGGTGGCACTGAAGCTTTCTTT.

This sequence joins TRBV27 and TRBJ2-2, with TRBD2 matching over 10 bases. Germline V lookup: CDR1 MNHEY, CDR2 SMNVEV (reference sequence). V shed 5 bases, J shed 8 bases, and the junction held 5 bases outside the gene matches. The CDR3 consists of 14 residues. The CDR3 nucleotides are TGTGCCAGCAGTCAGGGACTAGCGTTAGGGGAGCTGTTTTTT. Encoded protein: CASSQGLALGELFF.

This clonotype was observed a handful of times. The V and J genes are TRBV20-1 and TRBJ1-2; TRBD1 might be the D (5 bases). Trimming cost V 6 bases and J 7 bases, with 21 bases left between them. The CDR3 extends over 14 amino acids. The germline gives CDR1 DFQATT, CDR2 SNEGSKA (reference sequence). The CDR3 protein is CSANPSGRSRGYTF. CDR3 in DNA: TGCAGTGCCAACCCCTCGGGGCGTTCTCGTGGCTACACCTTC.

J is TRBJ2-7 and V is TRBV3-1, with a tentative D call TRBD1 (7 bases). This CDR3 has 14 residues. Trimming left V 4 bases short and J 5 bases short, with 15 bases between. Per germline, CDR1 LGHDT and CDR2 YNNKEL (reference sequence). This CDR3 is CASSPRRGRHEQYF. The CDR3 nucleotides are TGTGCCAGCAGCCCCCGGAGGGGGCGCCACGAGCAGTACTTC.

This clonotype was observed a few times. The rearrangement uses TRBV7-8 and TRBJ1-5; D is unclear. This CDR3 has 14 residues. CDR1 is SGHVS, CDR2 FQNEAQ, per germline. V was clipped by 2 bases and J by 4 bases, with 9 bases between them. The CDR3 reads CASSLSVGNQPQHF. In DNA, the CDR3 is TGTGCCAGCAGCTTATCGGTAGGAAATCAGCCCCAGCATTTT.

The sample holds a few counts of this clonotype. The chain is built from TRBV29-1 and TRBJ1-1; D is perhaps TRBD1 (5 bases). Germline V gene sequence: CDR1 SQVTM, CDR2 ANQGSEA. V was clipped by 7 bases and J by 0 bases, with 15 bases between them. The CDR3 is 14 residues long. The CDR3 nucleotides are TGCAGCGCCGGTGAGACAGCACTGAACACTGAAGCTTTCTTT. Its translation is CSAGETALNTEAFF.

The CDR3 sequence is CASSPDRGWGGYTF. CDR3 DNA: TGTGCCAGCAGTCCCGACAGGGGTTGGGGTGGCTACACCTTC. The chain carries TRBV2 and TRBJ1-2, with 8 bases lining up with TRBD1. The germline CDR1 and CDR2 sequences are SNHLY and FYNNEI. The CDR3 runs to 14 residues. V lost 5 bases to trimming and J lost 7 bases; unmatched junction nucleotides: 9.

The rearrangement joins TRBV7-2 to TRBJ1-4; TRBD1 is a possible D gene (6 bases). V shed 4 bases and J shed 8 bases, with 20 bases lying between them. This CDR3 has 16 residues. Germline V gene sequence: CDR1 SGHTA, CDR2 FQGNSA. The CDR3 DNA is TGTGCCAGCAGCTCCACTTGGGGGGCCACGGGCGAAAAACTGTTTTTT. As protein: CASSSTWGATGEKLFF.

The V gene is TRBV20-1, the J gene TRBJ1-5; TRBD1 is a possible D gene (5 bases). Germline loops: CDR1 DFQATT, CDR2 SNEGSKA (reference sequence). The ends were cut back, 6 bases at V and 6 bases at J, with 12 bases in the middle. This CDR3 is 12 amino acids long. CDR3 nucleotide sequence: TGCAGTGCCAAGCAAGGGGTTCAGCCCCAGCATTTT. This gives the protein CSAKQGVQPQHF.

This clonotype occurred a few times. The CDR3 DNA follows: TGTGCCAGCAGCCTGACATGGGGAGATACGCAGTATTTT. Residues: CASSLTWGDTQYF. The chain uses TRBV7-2 and TRBJ2-3; no firm D call. The CDR3 has 13 residues. Germline V gene sequence: CDR1 SGHTA, CDR2 FQGNSA. Trimming removed 5 bases at V and 5 bases at J, with 11 bases between.

The genes are TRBV20-1 and TRBJ2-3; 8 nucleotides align to TRBD2. The junction had 8 bases not matched to a gene; V was cut back by 2 bases and J by 4 bases. This CDR3 is built from 15 residues. Germline CDR1 reads DFQATT; CDR2 reads SNEGSKA (reference sequence). This CDR3 reads CSARTPGTSADTQYF. The CDR3 DNA follows: TGCAGTGCTAGAACCCCCGGGACTAGTGCAGATACGCAGTATTTT.

V and J are TRBV20-1 and TRBJ1-6, with 7 bases fitting TRBD1. This CDR3 has 12 amino acids. Losses at the gene ends were 5 bases for V and 7 bases for J; bases not matched to a gene: 2. Looked up from germline, CDR1 is DFQATT and CDR2 is SNEGSKA (reference sequence). Here the CDR3 reads CSAQTGNSPLHF. The CDR3 bases are TGCAGTGCTCAGACAGGGAATTCACCCCTCCACTTT.

This rearrangement joins TRBV12-3 or TRBV12-4 to TRBJ2-1; TRBD2 matches at 7 bases. This CDR3 is built from 18 residues. V shed 5 bases and J 0 bases; nucleotides not matched to a gene: 13. CDR3: CASSPIRWGGSSYNEQFF. CDR3 DNA sequence: TGTGCCAGCAGTCCCATACGATGGGGGGGAAGCTCCTACAATGAGCAGTTCTTC.

The J gene is TRBJ2-5, the V gene TRBV5-1; D call uncertain. The V end was cut by 1 base, the J end by 0 bases, with 13 bases between. This CDR3 comprises 16 residues. Germline V lookup: CDR1 SGHRS, CDR2 YFSETQ. CDR3 nucleotides: TGCGCCAGCAGCTTGAAAGATTGGTATAACCAAGAGACCCAGTACTTC. Translating gives CASSLKDWYNQETQYF.

This clonotype was counted a few times. The chain joins TRBV15 to TRBJ2-7, with D tentatively TRBD1 (5 bases). Germline-derived CDR1 and CDR2 are LNHNV and YYDKDF (reference sequence). V was clipped by 3 bases and J by 0 bases, with 15 bases between them. The CDR3 runs 16 residues. This CDR3 is CATSSRRVSSSYEQYF. DNA for the CDR3: TGTGCCACCAGCAGTCGCAGGGTCTCTTCCTCCTACGAGCAGTACTTC. Together with reference TRBV15 and TRBJ2-7, the CDR3 gives the full variable domain: DAMVIQNPRYQVTQFGKPVTLSCSQTLNHNVMYWYQQKSSQAPKLLFHYYDKDFNNEADTPDNFQSRRPNTSFCFLDIRSPGLGDTAMYLCATSSRRVSSSYEQYFGPGTRLTVT.

This clonotype was picked up a small number of times. J is TRBJ2-1 and V is TRBV7-2; D is uncertain. The CDR3 runs 13 residues. The V end was cut by 0 bases, the J end by 8 bases, with 8 bases between. The V gene's germline CDR1 is SGHTA and CDR2 FQGNSA. In DNA, the CDR3 is TGTGCCAGCAGCTTAGCCCGCAAGGATGAGCAGTTCTTC. This codes for CASSLARKDEQFF.